Listed here are 5 T cell receptor beta chains from one sample, sequenced in a study of CD8+ T cells in alopecia areata. Sorting of pooled cutaneous lymph node cells was based on CD4, CD8alpha, NKG2D, NKG2ACE and other markers. Sequencing used cDNA as its template, made by extracting RNA and reverse transcribing it. Libraries were prepared by immunoSEQ multiplex PCR; TCRdb keeps only in-frame clonotypes and omits some of them. The sample shows 200,000 to 300,000 clones, none of them appearing just once. The source material was CD4+ T cells sorted from a lymph node. These receptor sequences come from a C3H/HeJ mouse with alopecia areata. The strain's MHC: H2-k.

With respect to this clone: Gene names follow the mouse nomenclature. With the read ending 4 residues before the CDR3 end, the germline J gene is used to fill in that end. The chain has TRBV13-1 and TRBJ2-3, with 7 nucleotides matching TRBD1. This CDR3 comprises 15 residues. The germline V gene encodes CDR1 NSHNY and CDR2 SYGAGN. The V and J ends lost 2 bases and 0 bases, in that order; junction bases with no gene match: 3. The CDR3 is CASSEMGQSAETLYF. Incomplete CDR3 DNA: TGTGCCAGCAGTGAAATGGGACAGAGTGCAGAA.

This clone has only a few counts. Each gene name is a mouse one. CDR3 DNA, as far as it was read: TGTGCCAGCACTGGGGGAGGTGCAGAA. Its translation is CASTGGGAE. The CDR3 in its entirety is CASTGGGAETLYF. The rearrangement joins TRBV13-2 to TRBJ2-3; the match to TRBD2 covers 8 bases. The sequence runs out 4 residues before the end of the CDR3; the remainder is reconstructed from the germline J gene. V gave up 7 bases and J gave up 1 base; unmatched junction bases: 2. This CDR3 is built from 13 residues. Germline-derived CDR1 and CDR2 are NNHNN and SYGAGS (reference sequence).

In this sample, this clone turned up a few times. These gene names are mouse names. With the read ending 4 residues before the CDR3 end, the germline J gene is used to fill in that end. The rearrangement joins TRBV13-3 to TRBJ2-3; 12 positions match TRBD2. Germline CDR1 and CDR2: NNHDY and SYVADS. The J segment lost 3 bases and the V segment lost 5 bases, leaving 4 bases of the junction unmatched. The length of the CDR3 is 15 residues. The sequenced CDR3 bases are TGTGCCAGCAGCCGACTGGGGGGGCAGGCAGAA. Amino acids: CASSRLGGQAE. The entire CDR3 protein reads CASSRLGGQAETLYF.

Concerning this clone: Germline and genes here are mouse. Read sequence stops 4 residues before the CDR3 end, and the germline J gene provides the missing end. The rearrangement joins TRBV31 to TRBJ2-5, with 8 positions matching TRBD2. The CDR3 loop spans 13 amino acids. Looked up from germline, CDR1 is GKSSPN and CDR2 is SITVG. The CDR3 DNA, read in part, is TGTGCCTGGAGTGCTGGGGGGAGAGAC. It specifies CAWSAGGRD. The CDR3 in its entirety is CAWSAGGRDTQYF. Full variable domain (outside the CDR3, taken from reference TRBV31 and TRBJ2-5): AQTIHQWPVAEIKAVGSPLSLGCTIKGKSSPNLYWYWQATGGTLQQLFYSITVGQVESVVQLNLSASRPKDDQFILSTEKLLLSHSGFYLCAWSAGGRDTQYFGPGTRLLVL.

This clone appeared many times. The gene symbols are mouse symbols. With the read ending 4 residues before the CDR3 end, the germline J gene is used to fill in that end. V and J are TRBV17 and TRBJ2-3; no firm D call. The V and J ends lost 2 bases and 0 bases respectively, with 9 bases between them. This CDR3 spans 15 amino acids. Germline CDR1 and CDR2: MNHDT and YYDKIL. The covered CDR3 bases are TGTGCTAGCAGTAGAAGGCAGGATAGTGCAGAA. Translating it yields CASSRRQDSAE. The whole CDR3 protein is CASSRRQDSAETLYF.